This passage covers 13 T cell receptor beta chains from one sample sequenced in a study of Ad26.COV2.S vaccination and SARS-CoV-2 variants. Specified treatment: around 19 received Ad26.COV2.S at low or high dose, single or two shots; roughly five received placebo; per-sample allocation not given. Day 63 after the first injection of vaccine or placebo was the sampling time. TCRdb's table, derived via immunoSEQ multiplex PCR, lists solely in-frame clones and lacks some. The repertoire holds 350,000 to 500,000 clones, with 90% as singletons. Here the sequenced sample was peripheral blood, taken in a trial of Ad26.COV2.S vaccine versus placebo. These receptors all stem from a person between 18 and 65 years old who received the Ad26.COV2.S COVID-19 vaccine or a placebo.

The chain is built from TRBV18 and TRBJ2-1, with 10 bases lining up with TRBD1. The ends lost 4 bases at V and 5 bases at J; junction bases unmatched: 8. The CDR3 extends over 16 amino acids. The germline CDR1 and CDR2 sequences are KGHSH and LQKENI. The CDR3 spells CASSRQGASYDNEQFF. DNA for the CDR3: TGTGCCAGCTCACGACAGGGGGCTAGCTACGACAATGAGCAGTTCTTC.

CDR3 nucleotides: TGTGCCAGTAGTATTTCGGGACTAGAATGGGGTGAGCAGTTCTTC. Amino acid sequence: CASSISGLEWGEQFF. The chain has TRBV19 and TRBJ2-1, with TRBD2 identical over 8 bases. Unmatched junction bases numbered 10, after V lost 3 bases and J lost 9 bases. The CDR3 covers 15 residues. Germline lookup yields CDR1 LNHDA and CDR2 SQIVND (reference sequence). Complete variable domain (other parts from reference TRBV19 and TRBJ2-1): DGGITQSPKYLFRKEGQNVTLSCEQNLNHDAMYWYRQDPGQGLRLIYYSQIVNDFQKGDIAEGYSVSREKKESFPLTVTSAQKNPTAFYLCASSISGLEWGEQFFGPGTRLTVL.

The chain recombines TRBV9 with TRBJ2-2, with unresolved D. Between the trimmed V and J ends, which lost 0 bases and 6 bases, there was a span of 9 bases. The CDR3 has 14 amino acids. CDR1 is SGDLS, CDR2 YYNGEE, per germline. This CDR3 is CASSVAPPSGELFF. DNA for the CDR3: TGTGCCAGCAGCGTAGCCCCCCCGTCCGGGGAGCTGTTTTTT.

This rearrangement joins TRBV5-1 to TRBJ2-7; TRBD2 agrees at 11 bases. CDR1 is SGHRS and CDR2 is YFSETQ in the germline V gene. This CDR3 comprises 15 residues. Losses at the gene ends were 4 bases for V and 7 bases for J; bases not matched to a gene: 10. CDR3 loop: CASSTQSTSGKEQYF. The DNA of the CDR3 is TGCGCCAGCAGCACACAGTCGACTAGCGGGAAGGAGCAGTACTTC. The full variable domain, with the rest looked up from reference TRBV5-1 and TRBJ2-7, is KAGVTQTPRYLIKTRGQQVTLSCSPISGHRSVSWYQQTPGQGLQFLFEYFSETQRNKGNFPGRFSGRQFSNSRSEMNVSTLELGDSALYLCASSTQSTSGKEQYFGPGTRLTVT.

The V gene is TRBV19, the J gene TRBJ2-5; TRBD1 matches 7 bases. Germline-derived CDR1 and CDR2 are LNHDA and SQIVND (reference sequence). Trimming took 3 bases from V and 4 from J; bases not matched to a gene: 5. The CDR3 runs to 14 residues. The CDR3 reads CASSIDRVGETQYF. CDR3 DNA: TGTGCCAGTAGTATCGACAGGGTGGGAGAGACCCAGTACTTC.

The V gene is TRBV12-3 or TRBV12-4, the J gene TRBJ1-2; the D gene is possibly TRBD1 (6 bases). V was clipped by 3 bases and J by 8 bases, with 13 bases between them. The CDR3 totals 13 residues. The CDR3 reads CASSFGGAQGYTF. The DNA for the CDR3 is TGTGCCAGCAGTTTTGGGGGGGCGCAGGGCTACACCTTC.

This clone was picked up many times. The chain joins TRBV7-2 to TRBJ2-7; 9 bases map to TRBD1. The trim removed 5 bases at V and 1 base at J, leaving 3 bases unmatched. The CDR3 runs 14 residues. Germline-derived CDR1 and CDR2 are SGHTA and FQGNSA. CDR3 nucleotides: TGTGCCAGCAGCAAACAGGGGGCATCCTACGAGCAGTACTTC. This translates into CASSKQGASYEQYF.

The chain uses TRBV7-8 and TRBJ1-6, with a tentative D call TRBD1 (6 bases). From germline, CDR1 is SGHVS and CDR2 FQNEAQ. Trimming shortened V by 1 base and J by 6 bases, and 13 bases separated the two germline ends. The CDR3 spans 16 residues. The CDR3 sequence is CASSLDSGARNSPLHF. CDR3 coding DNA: TGTGCCAGCAGCTTAGATTCGGGGGCCCGTAATTCACCCCTCCACTTT.

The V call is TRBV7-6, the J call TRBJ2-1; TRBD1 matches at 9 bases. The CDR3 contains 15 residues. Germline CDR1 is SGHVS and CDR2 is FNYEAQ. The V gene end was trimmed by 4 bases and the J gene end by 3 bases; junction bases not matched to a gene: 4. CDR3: CASSSQGAIYNEQFF. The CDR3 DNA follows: TGTGCCAGCAGCTCACAGGGGGCTATCTACAATGAGCAGTTCTTC.

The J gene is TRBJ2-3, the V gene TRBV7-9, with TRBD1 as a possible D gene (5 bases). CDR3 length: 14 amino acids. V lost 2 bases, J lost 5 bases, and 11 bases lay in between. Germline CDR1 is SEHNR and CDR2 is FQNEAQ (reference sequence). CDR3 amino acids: CASSLKGRGDTQYF. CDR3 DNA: TGTGCCAGCAGCTTAAAGGGAAGGGGAGATACGCAGTATTTT.

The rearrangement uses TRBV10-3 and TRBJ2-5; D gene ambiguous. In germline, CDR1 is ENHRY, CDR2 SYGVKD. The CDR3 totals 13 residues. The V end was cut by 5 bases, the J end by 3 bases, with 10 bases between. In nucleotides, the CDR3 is TGTGCCATCAGTACGAAGTTTGAAGAGACCCAGTACTTC. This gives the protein CAISTKFEETQYF.

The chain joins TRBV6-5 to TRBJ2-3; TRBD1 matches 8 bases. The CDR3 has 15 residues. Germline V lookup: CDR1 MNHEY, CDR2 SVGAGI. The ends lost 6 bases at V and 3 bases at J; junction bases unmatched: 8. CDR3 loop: CASSQGARKTDTQYF. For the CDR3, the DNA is TGTGCCAGCAGCCAGGGGGCGCGGAAGACAGATACGCAGTATTTT.

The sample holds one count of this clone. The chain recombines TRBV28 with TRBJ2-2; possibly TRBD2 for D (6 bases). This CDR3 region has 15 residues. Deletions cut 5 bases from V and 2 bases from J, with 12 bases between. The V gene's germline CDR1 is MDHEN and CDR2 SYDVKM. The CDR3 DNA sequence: TGTGCCAGCAGTGGGCTAGCGCTAAACACCGGGGAGCTGTTTTTT. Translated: CASSGLALNTGELFF.